This TCR beta chain comes out of a study of cytomegalovirus exposure and HLA in healthy donors (dated by TCRdb to 2017 to 2019). The study in broad terms: In an earlier analysis of about 560 of the donors, about 260 Gb of sequence data and roughly 100 million unique TCR beta sequences from 150 million to 200 million T cells were reported. An early release covering just under 650 HLA-typed donors comprised about 290 gigabases of sequencing data and 85 million or so unique TCR sequences. The genetic ancestry cluster associated with self-reported Caucasian donors included around four fifths of the roughly 400 genotyped donors. The aim of the study was to test whether cataloging public T cell receptors could identify signatures of past pathogen exposure. The study profiled the T cell repertoires of under 700 subjects by immunosequencing and related them to cytomegalovirus serostatus. A separate validation cohort of 100 to 150 different subjects was used in addition to the roughly 640-subject first cohort. To predict cytomegalovirus infection status, the study brought together high-throughput TCR immunosequencing, statistical association of individual TCRs with disease status, and machine learning. In a later analysis, previously published TCR beta repertoires from 666 donors were re-analyzed and high-resolution HLA genotyping was added so that TCR occurrence patterns could be studied. Rather than using new phenotypic data, the later analysis identified candidate immune exposures from TCR beta sequences and from how often those sequences occurred across donors. An earlier analysis of 587 of the donors applied high-throughput TCR beta sequencing to assess whether each TCR beta V gene segment acted as functional or pseudogenic. Donor age, sex, ethnicity and CMV serostatus were collected together with the repertoire data. A later genetic analysis used genome-wide SNP genotypes for about three fifths of the 666 donors, treating that subset as a discovery cohort. Every repertoire in the discovery cohort had been generated on one and the same sequencing platform. HLA typing covered class I and class II loci at four-digit resolution. The number of typed donors differed by locus: roughly 620-630 for A, B, C, DRB1 and DQB1; some 500 for DQA1; 606 for DPA1; and some 450 for DPB1. Roughly five DR-DQ haplotypes were handled as single units for association and clustering, since linkage in the cohort was strong. Across some 400 genotyped donors of the cohort, an average of approximately 240,000 unique TCR beta nucleotide sequences per donor were sequenced, and approximately 17% of those sequences were non-productive.

Libraries were built with the immunoSEQ multiplex PCR assay. A mixture of 60 forward primers for TCR Vbeta segments and 13 reverse primers for TCR Jbeta segments was used in the multiplex PCR. The CDR3 region of rearranged TCR beta genes was amplified from genomic DNA with a multiplex PCR assay. Amplified TCR beta libraries were sequenced as 87-base-pair reads on the Illumina HiSeq System. In the authors' own workflow: In a later analysis, about 80 million unique TCR beta chains were counted across the roughly 610 repertoires, and about 9.9 million of these chains were shared by at least two donors. Raw reads were error-corrected and collapsed into unique sequences with a nearest-neighbor algorithm that merged closely related sequences to remove PCR and sequencing errors. V, D and J gene segments were assigned by aligning CDR3 sequences to IMGT reference sequences. Each retained sequence needed at least a six-nucleotide match to both a V gene segment and a J gene segment. Rearrangements were classified as productive when the CDR3 lacked stop codons and remained in frame with V and J, and all other rearrangements were classified as non-productive. Following IMGT convention, CDR3 was defined as the stretch from the second conserved V-encoded cysteine up to the conserved J-encoded phenylalanine. Sequences without an unambiguous match to a single V gene segment were excluded from the earlier analysis of about 630 of the donors. An earlier analysis of a few hundred of the donors called V segments functional above 56.7% productive rearrangements and segregating when the between-donor standard deviation exceeded 5%. A statistical classification framework was built for diagnosing cytomegalovirus status from the catalog of TCR beta chain sequences. In a later analysis, V and J genes were assigned by comparing TCR nucleotide sequences against IMGT/GENE-DB human TR gene sequences. In a later analysis, CDR3 sequences and most-parsimonious VDJ recombination scenarios were assigned using the TCRdist pipeline. In a later analysis, every TCR beta chain was defined by the combination of its CDR3 amino acid sequence and its V-gene family, and reads without a unique V-gene family were dropped. To address suspected cross-contamination and a sequencing artifact, a later analysis removed 592 highly shared, low-generation-probability nucleotide sequences. In a later analysis, a clonal expansion index was calculated for each public chain from normalized within-repertoire ranks of inferred template counts. In a later analysis, generation probabilities were computed using a VDJ recombination model fitted to out-of-frame rearrangements, and the results were checked against IGoR. Hypergeometric tests were used in a later analysis to score TCR-TCR, TCR-HLA and TCR-CMV co-occurrence, with a repertoire-size bias correction applied to the TCR pairs. In a later analysis, false discovery rates were estimated by permuting HLA or CMV assignments 20 times. In a later analysis, co-occurring TCRs were grouped with DBSCAN, and TCRdist sequence similarity was added when clustering was performed within HLA-allele-positive subsets. Repertoires with fewer than 30,000 or more than 120,000 public chains were left out of co-occurrence clustering, as were five repertoires with anomalous nucleotide sharing. Here the immuneACCESS table is served through TCRdb, limited to in-frame sequences with V and J called. Missing clones are a known gap in these copies; in checked studies unresolved V genes cover under half, and the rest lacks a known reason. Clone size and the V and J calls come from that table; the DNA yielded D and trimming. Here the sample has about 160,000 clones; roughly 73% occur a single time. The top ten constitute 4.9% of the sample.

The CDR3 measures 15 amino acids from cysteine to phenylalanine. The CDR3 DNA has 45 bases and is translated from base 1. CDR1 and CDR2 are read off the germline V gene as SGHTA and FQGNSA. V is cut by 2 bases and J by 5 bases, and the space between the germline ends is 15 bases. The cohort consisted of 600 to 750 healthy bone marrow donors. At the time of sampling, every cohort member was nominally healthy, though immune exposures that went unrecorded were likely present. The donor was CMV seronegative and belonged to the group of 352 seronegative cohort members. Every donor gave a peripheral blood sample, and the peripheral blood mononuclear cells from that sample were used for TCR beta sequencing. Genomic DNA was extracted from the blood cell samples with the Qiagen DNeasy Blood Extraction Kit. Summary of the overall study and its limitations: Strong co-occurrence of HLA alleles, especially DR and DQ, made assigning TCR associations to individual alleles difficult. It was suggested by the authors that the approach could potentially be generalized to other disease states and immunological phenotypes. At a false discovery rate of 0.05, a later analysis linked 15,000 to 20,000 TCR beta sequences to specific HLA alleles. Three of the identified cytomegalovirus-associated TCR beta chains were confirmed in vitro to be specific for cytomegalovirus antigens. The presence/absence analyses assumed that sequencing depth was roughly uniform across donors, and that assumption may not be true. Several of the top co-occurrence clusters appeared to be linked to parvovirus B19, influenza, CMV and Epstein-Barr virus, according to a later analysis. Linkage disequilibrium might explain the correlated functional status among segregating V segments, but an unknown experimental factor could not be excluded. Some IMGT-functional V segments, including TRBV6-2 and TRBV6-3, could not be told apart with the 87-base-pair reads, so those segments were excluded. An earlier analysis of several hundred of the donors showed that most TCR beta V segments appeared in productive rearrangements either about 87% or about 30% of the time, which broadly matched IMGT annotations. According to a later analysis, most CMV-associated TCR beta chains appeared to be HLA-restricted, and the HLA associations seemed to be driven largely by CMV exposure. In a later analysis, the rate of TCR association differed among HLA loci, with DRB1 alleles having the most associated TCRs and HLA-C alleles having the fewest. A cluster of highly shared sequence variants was judged likely to be a technical artifact of the sequencing pipeline. In a later analysis, HLA-associated TCR beta chains were found to be more clonally expanded and to have lower generation probabilities than equally common non-associated chains. This cohort had only TCR beta chains sequenced, and the lack of alpha or paired-chain data limited which features could be detected. The classifier was reported to diagnose cytomegalovirus status with high specificity and sensitivity in both the original and validation cohorts. A further reported finding was that TCR beta sequences accurately predicted the HLA-A and HLA-B alleles for most subjects in the first cohort. Compared with the approximately 720-donor mean, donors in an Asian-associated ancestry cluster had fewer N-insertions in productive TCRs, according to a later genetic analysis. The study listed over 150 TCR beta chains as associated with cytomegalovirus. V-gene and J-gene trimming of TCR beta chains was associated with a missense DCLRE1C variant in a later genetic analysis, and the association was replicated in an independent cohort. CMV serostatus was the only immune exposure information available for the cohort. Roughly 15 rarely observed V segments, including chromosome 9 orphons, were excluded from the earlier analysis of several hundred of the donors because counts were too low. Because HLA typing was unavailable for some donors at each locus, only the typed subset was used in association tests. Across donors, most TCR sequences were observed very rarely, whereas some public TCRs were present in many individuals.

In regard to this clone: Its antigen remains undetermined. No qualities accompany the bases; no much larger clone lies one base away.

The TCR originated in a male donor in good health and CMV-seronegative. This sequence uses TRBV7-2 and TRBJ1-1; the best D guess is TRBD1, with 5 bases matching. Material: PBMCs. CDR3 loop: CASSLRLRRVTEAFF. The bases are TGTGCCAGCAGCTTAAGGCTTCGCAGGGTAACTGAAGCTTTCTTT.